This T cell receptor (beta chain) was sequenced in a study of blood T cells in healthy people across ages. Study outcomes and limitations: The study lacked donor CMV status, which possibly confounded expanded clonotype changes. Naive CD4+ cell counts and diversity both ran higher in long-lived than in aged donors.

It was with a sample-barcoded 5' primer and a J-beta primer mix that a second PCR of roughly 7 to 12 cycles was run. TCRdb itself ran the 5' RACE reads through MiXCR, one entry per CDR3 protein. The table has 1.5 million to 2 million distinct CDR3 sequences, about 50% seen once. For this clonotype: Its target is unknown.

At least 6 million PBMCs were isolated per sample. This CDR3 comprises 14 residues. The germline V and J ends were trimmed by 6 bases and 2 bases, with 11 bases remaining between them. The V gene's germline CDR1 is MNHEY and CDR2 SVGEGT. This receptor was identified in a woman in her 40s in good health. V and J are TRBV6-2 or TRBV6-3 and TRBJ2-1, with D tentatively TRBD1 (5 bases). The specimen sequenced was blood. The CDR3 coding sequence is TGTGCCAGCAGGGACACTTCGACCTACAATGAGCAGTTCTTC. It specifies CASRDTSTYNEQFF.